This T cell receptor beta chain is from a study of blood T cell repertoires in COVID-19. On the study more broadly: The analysed material was cDNA or gDNA that came from T cells, B-cell-depleted T cells, or PBMCs.

The germline V gene has CDR1 MNHEY and CDR2 SVGEGT. With 4 bases clipped from V and 4 bases from J, the junction kept 3 bases outside the gene matches. The CDR3 sequence is 14 residues long. TCRdb's copy holds only in-frame clones and misses some; the assay was immunoSEQ multiplex PCR. This sample has 200,000 to 300,000 clones; 86% occur once, and the top ten carry roughly 5.2%. The origin of this receptor is a woman older than 75 with COVID-19, enrolled during active disease. Sequenced: peripheral blood. The V and J genes are TRBV6-2 or TRBV6-3 and TRBJ2-5; 10 positions agree with TRBD2. The CDR3, as DNA: TGTGCCAGCAGTTCACTAGCGGGGAGAGAGACCCAGTACTTC. Translating gives CASSSLAGRETQYF.